This T cell receptor (beta chain) was observed in a study of blood T cell repertoires in COVID-19. In the study overall: Both acute and convalescent COVID-19 samples were obtained from the United States, Italy and Spain. Sample material is recorded as cDNA or gDNA derived from T cells, B-cell-depleted T cells, or PBMCs.

In the study's own analysis: Researchers report that nucleated cell counts were estimated from reference gene primer amplification. Clones were read by immunoSEQ multiplex PCR, and TCRdb kept only the in-frame ones, dropping some. The V and J calls and clone size come from that table; D and trimming were worked out from the DNA. The sample includes tens of thousands of clones, 70% to 80% seen only once; the top ten take roughly 15%. The CDR3 covers 17 residues. Per germline, CDR1 SEHNR and CDR2 FQNEAQ (reference sequence). The ends were cut back, 3 bases at V and 0 bases at J, with 15 bases in the middle.

V gene TRBV7-9 combines with J gene TRBJ1-3, with D perhaps matching TRBD1 (5 bases). Sequencing used peripheral blood. The receptor was derived from a man between 65 and 85 years old with active or convalescent COVID-19. CDR3 in amino acids: CASSFGQGLSSGNTIYF. As DNA, the CDR3 is TGTGCCAGCAGCTTTGGGCAGGGACTTAGCTCTGGAAACACCATATATTTT.